The 12 T cell receptor beta chains in this list originate from one sample, sequenced in a study of cytomegalovirus exposure and HLA in healthy donors. The PCR was carried out with 60 Vbeta primers and 13 Jbeta primers. Produced via immunoSEQ multiplex PCR; TCRdb's table is partial and in-frame only. The top ten hold 1.3% of the sample, which has roughly 100,000 clones, around 70% seen once. The sequenced sample was PBMCs. The receptor source for this set is a man aged 40-49 years in good health and CMV-seronegative.

The chain couples TRBV4-3 to TRBJ2-7; D is ambiguous. V shed 3 bases and J shed 2 bases, with 8 bases lying between them. Germline V CDR1 and CDR2: LGHNA, YSLEER. This CDR3 spans 13 amino acids. The CDR3 spells CASSQSLPYEQYF. The CDR3 bases are TGCGCCAGCAGCCAGAGTCTCCCCTACGAGCAGTACTTC.

The chain recombines TRBV5-1 with TRBJ1-1; weak D call: TRBD1 (5 bases). The CDR3 sequence is 16 residues long. Germline lookup yields CDR1 SGHRS and CDR2 YFSETQ. The ends were cut back, 0 bases at V and 4 bases at J, with 16 bases in the middle. The CDR3 DNA reads TGCGCCAGCAGCTTGGCCCAGGGAGGATCGGGCACTGAAGCTTTCTTT. As protein: CASSLAQGGSGTEAFF.

Here the CDR3 reads CASSGTTGYNTGELFF. CDR3 nucleotides: TGTGCCAGCAGTGGAACGACAGGGTATAACACCGGGGAGCTGTTTTTT. This chain links TRBV25-1 with TRBJ2-2, with 7 bases lining up with TRBD1. V dropped 4 bases and J dropped 2; count of bases not matched to a gene: 7. CDR1 and CDR2 (germline): MGHDK, SYGVNS. The CDR3 contains 16 residues. Looking up the rest from reference TRBV25-1 and TRBJ2-2 gives the full variable domain: EADIYQTPRYLVIGTGKKITLECSQTMGHDKMYWYQQDPGMELHLIHYSYGVNSTEKGDLSSESTVSRIRTEHFPLTLESARPSHTSQYLCASSGTTGYNTGELFFGEGSRLTVL.

This sequence joins TRBV19 and TRBJ2-1; 10 bases match TRBD1. The germline V gene encodes CDR1 LNHDA and CDR2 SQIVND (reference sequence). This CDR3 has 15 amino acids. With V trimmed by 5 bases and J by 6 bases, 7 bases remained unmatched. The CDR3 DNA reads as TGTGCCAGTAGTGAATGGGGACAGGGGCGCAATGAGCAGTTCTTC. It translates to CASSEWGQGRNEQFF.

This rearrangement joins TRBV6-5 to TRBJ2-1, with D tentatively TRBD1 (5 bases). Germline V lookup: CDR1 MNHEY, CDR2 SVGAGI. V lost 0 bases to trimming and J lost 9 bases, with 15 bases between them. CDR3 length: 15 residues. The CDR3: CASSYSTGPQGEQFF. The CDR3 nucleotides are TGTGCCAGCAGTTACTCGACGGGCCCTCAGGGTGAGCAGTTCTTC.

This clone appeared once. The V gene is TRBV7-9, the J gene TRBJ2-7, with a tentative D call TRBD2 (5 bases). CDR1 SEHNR and CDR2 FQNEAQ come from the germline V gene (reference sequence). Trimming stripped 1 base from V and 2 bases from J, with 12 bases between. This CDR3 is built from 15 residues. The CDR3 protein is CASSLVASLTYEQYF. In DNA, the CDR3 is TGTGCCAGCAGCTTAGTGGCTAGCCTGACCTACGAGCAGTACTTC. Combining the CDR3 with reference TRBV7-9 and TRBJ2-7 gives the whole variable domain DTGVSQNPRHKITKRGQNVTFRCDPISEHNRLYWYRQTLGQGPEFLTYFQNEAQLEKSRLLSDRFSAERPKGSFSTLEIQRTEQGDSAMYLCASSLVASLTYEQYFGPGTRLTVT.

About this clone itself: A junction end diverges from the germline sequence, so it may reflect a read error. The chain is built from TRBV20-1 and TRBJ1-2; 8 bases map to TRBD1. The CDR3 extends over 11 amino acids. CDR1 and CDR2 from the germline V gene are DFQATT and SNEGSKA (reference sequence). CDR3 DNA: TGCAGTGCTAGAGGACAGGGGAAGTATCACTTC. It codes for CSARGQGKYHF.

The chain uses TRBV28 and TRBJ1-4, with D perhaps matching TRBD1 (5 bases). This CDR3 comprises 14 residues. Trimming took 6 bases from V and 7 from J, leaving 15 bases between them. Germline assignment: CDR1 MDHEN and CDR2 SYDVKM. This chain's CDR3 is CASRTTRGSEKLFF. Here the CDR3 DNA reads TGTGCCAGCAGGACGACTCGGGGGAGTGAAAAACTGTTTTTT.

This clone was counted a few times. The chain uses TRBV5-1 and TRBJ2-2, with TRBD1 as a possible D gene (6 bases). The germline gives CDR1 SGHRS, CDR2 YFSETQ. The CDR3 has 15 amino acids. Trimming left V 3 bases short and J 4 bases short, with 13 bases between. The CDR3 region is CASSSDSRGTGELFF. The CDR3 nucleotides are TGCGCCAGCAGCTCGGACTCCAGGGGCACCGGGGAGCTGTTTTTT.

The chain carries TRBV7-2 and TRBJ1-5, with a tentative D call TRBD1 (6 bases). The germline CDR1 and CDR2 sequences are SGHTA and FQGNSA. V was pared by 0 bases and J by 0 bases, with 6 bases between. The CDR3 sequence is 15 residues long. The CDR3 DNA follows: TGTGCCAGCAGCTTAGCAGGGGGTAGCAATCAGCCCCAGCATTTT. This gives the protein CASSLAGGSNQPQHF.

This chain joins TRBV30 and TRBJ1-6; 7 nucleotides match TRBD1. V shed 2 bases, J shed 8 bases, and the junction held 6 bases outside the gene matches. The germline CDR1 and CDR2 sequences are GTSNPN and SVGIG (reference sequence). This CDR3 has 14 residues. In DNA, the CDR3 is TGTGCCTGGAGTACCGGGACAGCTTATTCACCCCTCCACTTT. Translation gives CAWSTGTAYSPLHF.

V and J are TRBV6-1 and TRBJ2-3; 7 bases line up with TRBD1. The V gene end was trimmed by 5 bases and the J gene end by 0 bases; junction bases not matched to a gene: 5. Germline V lookup: CDR1 MNHNS, CDR2 SASEGT. The CDR3 has 15 amino acids. The CDR3 loop reads CASSRTGYSTDTQYF. DNA of the CDR3: TGTGCCAGCAGTAGGACAGGCTATAGCACAGATACGCAGTATTTT.